Presented here are 7 T cell receptor beta chains from one specimen sequenced in a study of sequential checkpoint blockade in melanoma (dated by TCRdb to about 2019). The protocol used for the library was the immunoSEQ multiplex PCR assay. TCRdb retrieved this table from immuneACCESS and kept in-frame rearrangements only. Not all clones are present; in checked studies, unresolved V genes account for under half, and no reason is known for the remainder. This sample is represented by roughly 12,000 clones; 60% to 70% of them were singletons. Together, the top ten hold under 30% of the sample. The sample's treatment or condition label is to be understood as: randomized to nivolumab then ipilimumab (arm A) or the reverse (arm B). The input for sequencing was CD8+ T cells sorted from blood (inferred from file names), taken from a patient given nivolumab and ipilimumab in sequence. Receptor source: a human donor with melanoma.

Note on this clone: The junction and the germline gene differ at one end; a read error may be behind it. The chain joins TRBV4-1 to TRBJ2-7; TRBD1 agrees at 8 bases. Germline CDR1 reads MGHRA; CDR2 reads YSYEKL. CDR3 size: 16 residues. The CDR3 DNA is TGTGCCAGCAGCCAAGATGGGGACAGGAGCTCCTACGAGCAGTACTTC. Protein product: CASSQDGDRSSYEQYF.

The sample holds one count of this clone. The chain employs TRBV6-6 and TRBJ2-7; maybe TRBD1 (6 bases). The V end lost 10 bases, the J end lost 3 bases, and 16 bases lay between the germline ends. There are 13 residues in the CDR3. Germline V lookup: CDR1 MNHNY, CDR2 SVGAGI (reference sequence). CDR3 nucleotide sequence: TGTGCCACTTGGACAGTCGAAGTCTACGAGCAGTACTTC. This translates into CATWTVEVYEQYF.

This clone was counted a single time. The chain links TRBV14 to TRBJ2-1; 7 bases line up with TRBD2. V lost 1 base and J lost 2; bases outside the gene matches: 8. The length of the CDR3 is 17 residues. Germline assignment: CDR1 SGHDN and CDR2 FVKESK. The chain's CDR3 is CASSQVPLAAAYNEQFF. The CDR3 nucleotides read TGTGCCAGCAGCCAAGTCCCCCTAGCGGCAGCCTACAATGAGCAGTTCTTC.

This sequence joins TRBV7-8 and TRBJ2-7, with D tentatively TRBD1 (9 bases). The CDR3 is 17 residues long. Germline loops: CDR1 SGHVS, CDR2 FQNEAQ. V was pared by 0 bases and J by 3 bases, with 18 bases between. The CDR3 protein is CASSLAGQGLVLYEQYF. Written as DNA, the CDR3 is TGTGCCAGCAGCTTAGCGGGACAGGGACTAGTACTCTACGAGCAGTACTTC.

V and J are TRBV6-5 and TRBJ2-1; 8 nucleotides agree with TRBD2. This CDR3 spans 14 amino acids. V was pared by 8 bases and J by 8 bases, with 11 bases of the junction left unmatched. From germline, CDR1 is MNHEY and CDR2 SVGAGI. CDR3 in DNA: TGTGCCAGCTCTCCTAGCGGGCAGTTTCATGAGCAGTTCTTC. Residues: CASSPSGQFHEQFF.

This clone came up a few times. The gene calls are TRBV7-3 and TRBJ2-7; TRBD1 aligns across 8 bases. The germline gives CDR1 SGHTA, CDR2 FQGTGA. The CDR3 has 15 residues. V dropped 5 bases and J dropped 2; count of bases not matched to a gene: 8. The CDR3 coding sequence is TGTGCCAGCAGCCCCAGACAGGGGTCTACCTACGAGCAGTACTTC. As protein: CASSPRQGSTYEQYF.

This clone has just a few counts. The rearrangement uses TRBV6-1 and TRBJ1-1, with TRBD1 matching 8 bases. Germline loops: CDR1 MNHNS, CDR2 SASEGT. Unmatched junction bases numbered 9, after V lost 1 base and J lost 5 bases. CDR3 length: 16 residues. CDR3 DNA sequence: TGTGCCAGCAGTGAAGGCCCAGGGGGCTTGGTAACTGAAGCTTTCTTT. Encoded protein: CASSEGPGGLVTEAFF.